This T cell receptor (beta chain) was obtained from a study of sequential checkpoint blockade in melanoma. Study-wide context: After nivolumab or ipilimumab alone, some 22 patients had week-13 rebiopsies.

Method: immunoSEQ multiplex PCR; TCRdb's copy keeps in-frame clones and lacks some. The sample lists about 10,000 clones, about 26% occurring once. As for treatment: randomized to nivolumab then ipilimumab (arm A) or the reverse (arm B). Comments on this clone: Antigen unknown.

Regarding the study as a whole: In arm A, pretreatment tumor clonality was associated with response. Mutational load did not correlate with tumor T-cell fraction or clonality.

Germline assignment: CDR1 LNHDA and CDR2 SQIVND (reference sequence). The CDR3 is 18 residues long. Unmatched junction bases numbered 11, after V lost 3 bases and J lost 0 bases. The receptor was isolated from a human donor with melanoma. V and J are TRBV19 and TRBJ2-7, with TRBD1 matching 10 bases. The sample in question was tumor tissue (inferred from file names), obtained from a patient given nivolumab and ipilimumab in sequence. The CDR3, as DNA: TGTGCCAGTAGTATGCAAGCGGGGACAGGGGCGCTCTCCTACGAGCAGTACTTC. Amino acids: CASSMQAGTGALSYEQYF.